Described below is a single TCR beta chain sequence and its context. These data are taken from a study of blood T cell repertoires in COVID-19. For the study at large: The study drew acute and convalescent COVID-19 samples from the United States, Italy and Spain. Sample material is recorded as cDNA or gDNA derived from T cells, B-cell-depleted T cells, or PBMCs.

The CDR3 has 13 residues. V was pared by 4 bases and J by 13 bases, with 18 bases between. Germline V CDR1 and CDR2: SGHRS, YFSETQ. TCRdb's table, derived via immunoSEQ multiplex PCR, lists solely in-frame clones and lacks some. Here the sample spans roughly 140,000 clones, about 88% being singletons. The genes are TRBV5-1 and TRBJ2-1, with a possible D match to TRBD1 (6 bases). Sequenced sample: peripheral blood. This receptor was taken from a human donor in a cohort sampled during active COVID-19. The CDR3 sequence is CASSLELGATQFF. Written as DNA, the CDR3 is TGCGCCAGCAGCCTGGAGTTGGGGGCGACTCAGTTCTTC.